A single sample is the source of the 2 T cell receptor beta chains below, sequenced in a study of early stage breast cancer tumors. The protocol was immunoSEQ multiplex PCR, while the TCRdb copy is restricted to in-frame clones and leaves out a portion. The repertoire includes some 58,000 clones, more than 60% of them detected once, and around 3.7% sits in the top ten. Material for sequencing was blood. These TCRs come from a young adult with breast cancer.

By share of the sample, this clone is medium-sized (0.01 to 0.1%). The rearrangement joins TRBV4-2 to TRBJ2-1, with D possibly TRBD2 on 5 matching bases. This CDR3 is built from 15 residues. Germline V gene data show CDR1 as LGHNA and CDR2 as YNFKEQ. The germline V and J ends were trimmed by 0 bases and 6 bases, with 12 bases remaining between them. In nucleotides, the CDR3 is TGTGCCAGCAGCCAAGATAGGACTGAGACCAATGAGCAGTTCTTC. Protein sequence: CASSQDRTETNEQFF.

This clone was detected a few times. The rearrangement joins TRBV27 to TRBJ1-1; no firm D call. The CDR3 is 11 amino acids. Germline V gives CDR1 MNHEY, CDR2 SMNVEV (reference sequence). V was pared by 7 bases and J by 1 base, with 4 bases between. The CDR3 DNA sequence: TGTGCCAGCATCCGGAACACTGAAGCTTTCTTT. It specifies CASIRNTEAFF.